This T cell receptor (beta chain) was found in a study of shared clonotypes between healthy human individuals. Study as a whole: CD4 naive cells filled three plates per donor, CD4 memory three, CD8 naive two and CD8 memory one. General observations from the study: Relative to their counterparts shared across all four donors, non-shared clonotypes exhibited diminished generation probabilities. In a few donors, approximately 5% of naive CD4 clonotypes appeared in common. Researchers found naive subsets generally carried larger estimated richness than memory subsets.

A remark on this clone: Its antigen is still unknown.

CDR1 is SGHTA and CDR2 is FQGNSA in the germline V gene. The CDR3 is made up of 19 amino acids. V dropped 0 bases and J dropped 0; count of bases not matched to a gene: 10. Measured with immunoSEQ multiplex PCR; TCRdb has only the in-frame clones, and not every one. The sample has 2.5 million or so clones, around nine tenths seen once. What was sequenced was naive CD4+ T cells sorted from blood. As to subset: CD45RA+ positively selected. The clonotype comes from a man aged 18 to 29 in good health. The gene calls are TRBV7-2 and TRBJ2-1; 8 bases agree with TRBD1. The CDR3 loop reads CASSLAAGGAVSSYNEQFF. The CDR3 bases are TGTGCCAGCAGCTTAGCCGCAGGGGGCGCGGTAAGCTCCTACAATGAGCAGTTCTTC.